This T cell receptor (beta chain) was observed in a study of IL-17A CD8 T cells in psoriatic arthritis synovium. About the study as a whole: The study aimed to define the phenotype, molecular profile and function of synovial IL-17A+CD8+ T cells in psoriatic arthritis pathogenesis. The research as a whole found: Some individual clones occupied over 4% of the repertoire, though most synovial CD8+ subsets remained polyclonal. Cells were obtained from synovial fluid rather than synovial tissue, because no psoriatic arthritis synovial tissue samples were available. TCR sequencing covered only three patients, which the authors acknowledged as a limited sample size.

Synovial fluid effusions were drawn from actively inflamed joints of patients with psoriatic arthritis. Memory CD8+ T cells in synovial fluid were sorted patient by patient into Tc17 (IL-17A+) cells, bulk memory cells and Tc1 (IL-17A-IFNgamma+) cells in order to compare their TCR repertoires. Psoriatic arthritis patients met the Classification of Psoriatic Arthritis Study Group (CASPAR) criteria. The bulk memory CD8+ T cell sort included CD45RA-CD27+/- cells together with CD45RA+CD27- cells. TCRbeta sequencing was performed on sorted synovial fluid CD8+ T cell subsets from three patients with psoriatic arthritis. Synovial fluid mononuclear cells were isolated with Lymphoprep and cryopreserved in liquid nitrogen before use. The medium used for cryopreservation had roughly 47% fetal calf serum and roughly 10% dimethyl sulfoxide. After DNA extraction (Qiagen), TCRbeta V-D-J rearrangements were amplified in a bias-controlled manner and then sequenced at high throughput (immunoSEQ; Adaptive Biotech). The authors' pipeline ran thus. The immunoSEQ Analyzer platform was used to analyze productive sequences at the sequence level. Clonality was computed as 1 minus Pielou's evenness, ranging from 0 (highly polyclonal) to 1 (monoclonal). Repertoire overlap between subsets was quantified with the Morisita index, from 0 (no similarity) to 1 (complete similarity). TCRdb took over this immuneACCESS table, retaining in-frame rearrangements with V and J assigned. Such tables are incomplete; in checked studies, under half of the missing clones stem from an unresolved V gene, and the remainder is unexplained. Clone size and V and J calls were adopted from that table, with D and trimming inferred from the DNA. The sample table contains 1,900 or so clones; only one count was recorded for 69% of them. Approximately 8.7% of the sample lies in the top ten.

Points on this clone: No cognate antigen has been identified for it. Nothing much larger sits one base from this clone, and base qualities are not available.

Based on the germline V gene, the CDR1 and CDR2 sequences are SNHLY and FYNNEI. The junction shows trimming of 5 bases on V and 0 bases on J, and the gene matches do not reach 4 bases of it. The CDR3 runs 16 residues from the cysteine to the phenylalanine. The read is trimmed to its CDR3 DNA, 48 bases read in frame from base 1. Sequences were obtained from memory CD8+ T cells from synovial fluid. The sample's cell subset or site, from its label and the paper: bulk memory CD8+ T cells (CD45RA-CD27+/- and CD45RA+CD27-). The sequence was obtained from a human donor with psoriatic arthritis. The chain joins TRBV2 to TRBJ2-2; 9 bases in the junction line up with TRBD2. Here the CDR3 is given as CASSPPSGANTGELFF. The base sequence is TGTGCCAGCAGTCCCCCTAGCGGGGCGAACACCGGGGAGCTGTTTTTT.